What follows are 5 T cell receptor beta chains derived from one specimen sequenced in a study of response to subunit inactivated influenza vaccine. One entry per CDR3 protein results from TCRdb running MiXCR on the RT-PCR reads. The sample consists of more than 250,000 distinct CDR3 sequences, 21% of them appearing once. The sample in question was PBMCs from blood, obtained 21 months after vaccination. The receptors were sampled from a man aged 45 to 75 who received an inactivated influenza vaccine.

The rearrangement joins TRBV6-6 to TRBJ1-4; D unclear. Per germline, CDR1 MNHNY and CDR2 SVGAGI (reference sequence). Between the trimmed V and J ends, which lost 7 bases and 8 bases, there was a span of 14 bases. The CDR3 has 13 amino acids. The DNA for the CDR3 is TGTGCCAGCACTAGTCCGGTTTGGGAAAAACTGTTTTTT. As protein: CASTSPVWEKLFF.

The chain combines TRBV5-1 with TRBJ2-3; D remains ambiguous. The CDR3 length is 14 residues. Trimming left V 4 bases short and J 4 bases short, with 13 bases between. CDR1 is SGHRS, CDR2 YFSETQ, per germline. The CDR3 DNA follows: TGCGCCAGCAGCGGCTCTAGTGGAGCAGATACGCAGTATTTT. It is translated as CASSGSSGADTQYF.

The chain carries TRBV11-1 and TRBJ2-7; 14 bases are shared with TRBD2. Trimming cost V 0 bases and J 3 bases; bases outside gene matches: 10. The CDR3 has 19 residues. CDR1 is SGHAT and CDR2 is FQDESV in the germline V gene (reference sequence). This chain's CDR3 is CASSLAMGTSGSPDYEQYF. The CDR3 DNA reads as TGTGCCAGCAGCTTAGCTATGGGGACTAGCGGGAGCCCAGACTACGAGCAGTACTTC. The whole variable domain, remainder taken from reference TRBV11-1 and TRBJ2-7, is EAEVAQSPRYKITEKSQAVAFWCDPISGHATLYWYRQILGQGPELLVQFQDESVVDDSQLPKDRFSAERLKGVDSTLKIQPAELGDSAMYLCASSLAMGTSGSPDYEQYFGPGTRLTVT.

This rearrangement joins TRBV4-2 to TRBJ1-5; D remains unclear. Germline V gene sequence: CDR1 LGHNA, CDR2 YNFKEQ. The CDR3 runs 13 residues. Trimming cost V 0 bases and J 9 bases, with 9 bases left between them. The CDR3 nucleotides are TGTGCCAGCAGCCAAGATAAAGATGGGCCCCAGCATTTT. The encoded protein is CASSQDKDGPQHF.

This chain uses TRBV20-1 with TRBJ2-1; 12 bases line up with TRBD2. The CDR3 sequence is 14 residues long. Germline assignment: CDR1 DFQATT and CDR2 SNEGSKA (reference sequence). Trimming removed 5 bases from V and 8 bases from J; junction bases left unmatched: 7. The CDR3 DNA is TGCAGTGCTCCTAGCGGGAGGGGAGTCCATGAGCAGTTCTTC. Translation: CSAPSGRGVHEQFF.